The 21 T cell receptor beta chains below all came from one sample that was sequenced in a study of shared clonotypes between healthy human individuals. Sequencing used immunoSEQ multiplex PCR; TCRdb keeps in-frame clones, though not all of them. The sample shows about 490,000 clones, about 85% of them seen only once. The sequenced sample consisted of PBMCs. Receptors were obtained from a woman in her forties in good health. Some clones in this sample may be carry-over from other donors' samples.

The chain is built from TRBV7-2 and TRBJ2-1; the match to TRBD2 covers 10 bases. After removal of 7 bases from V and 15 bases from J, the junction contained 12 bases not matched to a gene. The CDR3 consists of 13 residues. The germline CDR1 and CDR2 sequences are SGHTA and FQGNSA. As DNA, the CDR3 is TGTGCCAGCACCCCAGGAAGGAGCGGGAGGGTGTTCTTC. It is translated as CASTPGRSGRVFF.

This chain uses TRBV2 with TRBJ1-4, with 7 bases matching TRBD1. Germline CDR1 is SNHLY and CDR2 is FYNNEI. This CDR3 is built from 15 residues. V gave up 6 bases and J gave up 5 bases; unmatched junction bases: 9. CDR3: CASSGQGGENEKLFF. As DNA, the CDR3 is TGTGCCAGCAGCGGTCAAGGGGGCGAGAATGAAAAACTGTTTTTT.

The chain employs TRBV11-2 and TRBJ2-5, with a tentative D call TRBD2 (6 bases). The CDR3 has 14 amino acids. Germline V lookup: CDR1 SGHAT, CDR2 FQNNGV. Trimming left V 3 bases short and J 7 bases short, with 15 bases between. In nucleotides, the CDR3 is TGTGCCAGCAGCTTCGGCGGGGATCTCGGGACCCAGTACTTC. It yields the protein CASSFGGDLGTQYF.

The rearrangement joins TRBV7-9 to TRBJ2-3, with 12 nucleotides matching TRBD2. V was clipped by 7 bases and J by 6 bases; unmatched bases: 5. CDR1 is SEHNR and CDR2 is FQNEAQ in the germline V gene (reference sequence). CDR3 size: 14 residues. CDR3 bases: TGTGCCAGCACCCGACTAGCGGGAGTGGATACGCAGTATTTT. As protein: CASTRLAGVDTQYF.

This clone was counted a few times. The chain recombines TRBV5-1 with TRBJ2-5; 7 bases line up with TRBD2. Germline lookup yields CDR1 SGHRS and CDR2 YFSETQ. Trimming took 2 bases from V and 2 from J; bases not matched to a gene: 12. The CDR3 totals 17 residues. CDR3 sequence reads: CASSFGLTLADQETQYF. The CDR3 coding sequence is TGCGCCAGCAGCTTCGGGTTGACTCTAGCGGATCAAGAGACCCAGTACTTC.

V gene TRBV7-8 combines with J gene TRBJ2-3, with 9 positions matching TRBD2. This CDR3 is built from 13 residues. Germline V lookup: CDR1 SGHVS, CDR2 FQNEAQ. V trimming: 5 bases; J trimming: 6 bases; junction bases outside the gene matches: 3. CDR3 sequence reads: CASSAGGTDTQYF. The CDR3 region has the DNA TGTGCCAGCAGCGCGGGAGGGACGGATACGCAGTATTTT.

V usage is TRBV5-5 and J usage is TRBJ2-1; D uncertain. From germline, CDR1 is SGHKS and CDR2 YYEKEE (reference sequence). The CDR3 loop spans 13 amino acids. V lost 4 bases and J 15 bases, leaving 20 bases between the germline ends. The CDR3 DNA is TGTGCCAGCAGCACCTGGACCGCCGGTCTCTTGTTCTTC. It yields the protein CASSTWTAGLLFF.

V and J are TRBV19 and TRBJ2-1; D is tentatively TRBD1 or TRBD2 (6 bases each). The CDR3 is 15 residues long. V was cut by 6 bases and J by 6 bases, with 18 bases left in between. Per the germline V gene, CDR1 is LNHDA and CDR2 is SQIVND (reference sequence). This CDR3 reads CASSPSGGLGNEQFF. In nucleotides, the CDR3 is TGTGCCAGTAGCCCCTCTGGGGGGCTCGGCAATGAGCAGTTCTTC.

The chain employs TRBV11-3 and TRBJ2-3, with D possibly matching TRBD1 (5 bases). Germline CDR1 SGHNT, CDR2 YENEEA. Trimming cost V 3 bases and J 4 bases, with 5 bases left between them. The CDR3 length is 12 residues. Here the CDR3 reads CASSLTADTQYF. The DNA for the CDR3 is TGTGCCAGCAGCTTGACAGCAGATACGCAGTATTTT.

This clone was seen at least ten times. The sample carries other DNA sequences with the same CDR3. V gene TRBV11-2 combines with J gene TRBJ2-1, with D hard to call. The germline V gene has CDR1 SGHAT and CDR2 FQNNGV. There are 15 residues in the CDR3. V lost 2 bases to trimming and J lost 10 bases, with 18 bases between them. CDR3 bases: TGTGCCAGCAGCTTATTGGTAGTAGGGCGAGCGGAGCAGTTCTTC. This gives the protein CASSLLVVGRAEQFF.

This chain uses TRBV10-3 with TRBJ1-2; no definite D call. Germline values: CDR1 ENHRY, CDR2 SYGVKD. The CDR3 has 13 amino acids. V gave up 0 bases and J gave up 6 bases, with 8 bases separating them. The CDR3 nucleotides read TGTGCCATCAGTGAGTCGCAAGGGAATGGCTACACCTTC. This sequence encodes CAISESQGNGYTF.

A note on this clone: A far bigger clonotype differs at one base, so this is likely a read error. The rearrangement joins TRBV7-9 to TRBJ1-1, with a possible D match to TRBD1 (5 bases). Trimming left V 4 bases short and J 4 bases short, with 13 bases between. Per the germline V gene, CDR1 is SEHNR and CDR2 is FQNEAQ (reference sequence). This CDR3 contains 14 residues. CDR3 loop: CASSSYRIITEAFF. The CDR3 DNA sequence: TGTGCCAGCAGCTCTTACAGGATCATCACTGAAGCTTTCTTT.

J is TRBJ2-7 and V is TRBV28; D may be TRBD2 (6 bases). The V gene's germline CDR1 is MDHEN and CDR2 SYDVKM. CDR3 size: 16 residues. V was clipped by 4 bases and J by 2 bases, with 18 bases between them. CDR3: CASSSRGSRTPYEQYF. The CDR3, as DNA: TGTGCCAGCAGTTCACGGGGGAGCAGGACCCCCTACGAGCAGTACTTC.

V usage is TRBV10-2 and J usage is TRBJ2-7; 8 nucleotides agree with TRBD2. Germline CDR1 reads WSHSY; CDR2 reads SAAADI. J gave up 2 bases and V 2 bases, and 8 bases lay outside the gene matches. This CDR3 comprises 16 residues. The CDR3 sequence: CASSEQELAAPYEQYF. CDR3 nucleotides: TGCGCCAGCAGTGAGCAGGAACTAGCGGCGCCCTACGAGCAGTACTTC.

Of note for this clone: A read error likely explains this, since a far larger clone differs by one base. CDR3 in DNA: TGTACCAGCAGTGCCCTAAACACCGGGGAGCTGTTTTTT. Amino acids: CTSSALNTGELFF. The chain recombines TRBV6-4 with TRBJ2-2; no definite D call. The V gene's germline CDR1 is MRHNA and CDR2 SNTAGT. CDR3 length: 13 amino acids.

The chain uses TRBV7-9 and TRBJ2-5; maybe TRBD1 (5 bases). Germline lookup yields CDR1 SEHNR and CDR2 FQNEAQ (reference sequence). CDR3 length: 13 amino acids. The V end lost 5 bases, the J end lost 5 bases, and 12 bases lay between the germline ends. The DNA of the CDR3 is TGTGCCAGCAGCCGTCAGGGTTGGGAGACCCAGTACTTC. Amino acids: CASSRQGWETQYF.

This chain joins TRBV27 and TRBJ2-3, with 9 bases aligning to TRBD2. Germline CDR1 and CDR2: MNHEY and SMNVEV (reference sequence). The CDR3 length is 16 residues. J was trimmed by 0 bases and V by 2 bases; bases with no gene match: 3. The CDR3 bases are TGTGCCAGCAGTTTAATCGCGGGAGGGAGCACAGATACGCAGTATTTT. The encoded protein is CASSLIAGGSTDTQYF.

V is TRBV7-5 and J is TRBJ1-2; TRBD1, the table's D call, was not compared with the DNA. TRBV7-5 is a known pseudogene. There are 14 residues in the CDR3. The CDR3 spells CASSSAGGGYGYTF. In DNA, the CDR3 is TGTGCCAGCAGCTCAGCAGGGGGCGGCTATGGCTACACCTTC.

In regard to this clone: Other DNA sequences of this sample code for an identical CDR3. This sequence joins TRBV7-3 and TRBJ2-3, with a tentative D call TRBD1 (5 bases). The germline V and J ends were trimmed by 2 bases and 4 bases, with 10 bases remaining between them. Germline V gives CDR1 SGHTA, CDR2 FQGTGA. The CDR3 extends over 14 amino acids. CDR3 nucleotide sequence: TGTGCCAGCAGCTTACGGCAGGGTGCAGATACGCAGTATTTT. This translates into CASSLRQGADTQYF.

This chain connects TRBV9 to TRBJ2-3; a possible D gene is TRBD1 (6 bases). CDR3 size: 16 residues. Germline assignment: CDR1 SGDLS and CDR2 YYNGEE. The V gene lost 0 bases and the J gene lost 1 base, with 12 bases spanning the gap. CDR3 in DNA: TGTGCCAGCAGCGTAGAGATGAACAGGGGCACAGATACGCAGTATTTT. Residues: CASSVEMNRGTDTQYF. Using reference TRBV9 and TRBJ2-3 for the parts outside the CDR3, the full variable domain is DSGVTQTPKHLITATGQRVTLRCSPRSGDLSVYWYQQSLDQGLQFLIQYYNGEERAKGNILERFSAQQFPDLHSELNLSSLELGDSALYFCASSVEMNRGTDTQYFGPGTRLTVL.

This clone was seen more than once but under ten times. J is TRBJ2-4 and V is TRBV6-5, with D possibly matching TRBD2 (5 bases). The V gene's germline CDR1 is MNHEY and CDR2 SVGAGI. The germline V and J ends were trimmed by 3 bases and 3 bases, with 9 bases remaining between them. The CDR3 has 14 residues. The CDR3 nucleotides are TGTGCCAGCAGTTATACCGGGAACAAAAACATTCAGTACTTC. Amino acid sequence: CASSYTGNKNIQYF.